This T cell receptor (beta chain) appears in the sequencing data of a study of cytotoxic CD8 clonotypes in ibrutinib-treated CLL. Genomic DNA in an amount of about 2 micrograms was extracted from cryopreserved PBMCs and used for the preparation of TCR beta libraries. V was pared by 1 base and J by 4 bases, with 14 bases between. From germline, CDR1 is KGHSH and CDR2 LQKENI. CDR3 length: 16 amino acids. Study-wide findings and caveats: Few clonotypes were public, and these shrank or held steady under treatment.

The method was immunoSEQ multiplex PCR; TCRdb's version includes in-frame clones alone and lacks a portion of them. This sample yields 25,000 to 30,000 clones, of which about 82% are seen a single time; 8% belongs to the top ten. With respect to this clone: Its target is unknown.

The material sequenced was PBMCs, taken after 24 months of ibrutinib treatment. The chain joins TRBV18 to TRBJ2-4; possibly TRBD1 or TRBD2 for D (6 bases each). The clonotype was recovered from a human donor with chronic lymphocytic leukemia. The CDR3, as DNA: TGTGCCAGCTCACCACGTCAAAGGGGGGATAAAAACATTCAGTACTTC. Protein: CASSPRQRGDKNIQYF. The full variable domain, in which reference TRBV18 and TRBJ2-4 provide the parts outside the CDR3, is NAGVMQNPRHLVRRRGQEARLRCSPMKGHSHVYWYRQLPEEGLKFMVYLQKENIIDESGMPKERFSAEFPKEGPSILRIQQVVRGDSAAYFCASSPRQRGDKNIQYFGAGTRLSVL.